Included here is one TCR beta chain sequence, with context. Its antigen is undetermined. This record comes from a study of siplizumab effects on memory and regulatory T cells. Whole-study results and caveats: About 75-95% of proliferating CD4+ or CD8+ clones had no assignable naive or memory phenotype.

The ends were cut back, 8 bases at V and 0 bases at J, with 16 bases in the middle. The CDR3 is 14 residues long. Germline lookup yields CDR1 GTSNPN and CDR2 SVGIG (reference sequence). The repertoire was sequenced with immunoSEQ multiplex PCR; TCRdb's copy has only in-frame clones and lacks some. Seen here are under 70,000 clones, 79% observed once, and the top ten hold approximately 0.4%. Input material: memory CD4+ T cells sorted from blood. The rearrangement joins TRBV30 to TRBJ1-2, with D hard to call. This sequence was found in a human donor in good health. The chain's CDR3 is CALTSFSTNYGYTF. For the CDR3, the DNA is TGTGCCCTGACAAGTTTTAGTACTAACTATGGCTACACCTTC.